The next 6 T cell receptor beta chains were all read from a single sample in a study of blood T cells in healthy people across ages. Through a sample-barcoded 5' primer and a J-beta primer mix, a second PCR was run for 7 to 11 cycles. Via MiXCR, TCRdb re-called the 5' RACE reads, giving one row per CDR3 protein. This sample has roughly 1.4 million distinct CDR3 sequences, with approximately 60% found just once. Source material: blood. The receptors come from a man aged 18 to 29 in good health.

The chain links TRBV3-1 to TRBJ1-2; D call uncertain. Trimming took 0 bases from V and 0 from J, leaving 8 bases between them. Per germline, CDR1 LGHDT and CDR2 YNNKEL (reference sequence). This CDR3 contains 15 residues. CDR3 loop: CASSQDMGTNYGYTF. The CDR3 nucleotides are TGTGCCAGCAGCCAAGATATGGGCACTAACTATGGCTACACCTTC. The full variable domain, with the rest looked up from reference TRBV3-1 and TRBJ1-2, is DTAVSQTPKYLVTQMGNDKSIKCEQNLGHDTMYWYKQDSKKFLKIMFSYNNKELIINETVPNRFSPKSPDKAHLNLHINSLELGDSAVYFCASSQDMGTNYGYTFGSGTRLTVV.

The V gene is TRBV20-1, the J gene TRBJ2-4; 7 bases are a match to TRBD2. The J call could be wrong; TRBJ2-5 is a better fit for the DNA end. The CDR3 runs 18 residues. Per germline, CDR1 DFQATT and CDR2 SNEGSKA (reference sequence). The DNA of the CDR3 is TGCAGTGCTATTTTAATTCGCGGGAGCCTACCCAACCTCAGGACCCAGTACTTC. Protein: CSAILIRGSLPNLRTQYF.

The chain links TRBV6-2 or TRBV6-3 to TRBJ2-5; D gene unclear. The DNA end favors TRBJ2-7, so the J call may be wrong. This CDR3 region has 14 residues. Germline V gene lookup returns CDR1 MNHEY and CDR2 SVGEGT. CDR3 nucleotides: TGTGCCAGCAGTTATGGTCGGCTAGTAGGCGAGCAGTACTTC. Protein product: CASSYGRLVGEQYF.

This clonotype has just a few counts. The chain links TRBV20-1 to TRBJ2-1; D gene ambiguous. The CDR3 is 11 amino acids. Germline V lookup: CDR1 DFQATT, CDR2 SNEGSKA (reference sequence). Trimming stripped 5 bases from V and 9 bases from J, with 11 bases between. CDR3 sequence (DNA): TGCAGTGCTGAGGCTGTTCCTGAGCAGTTCTTC. Its protein product is CSAEAVPEQFF.

This chain links TRBV11-1 with TRBJ1-2; perhaps TRBD1 as D (5 bases). V dropped 1 base and J dropped 4 bases, with 28 bases sitting between them. The CDR3 is 20 residues long. Germline loops: CDR1 SGHAT, CDR2 FQDESV (reference sequence). The DNA for the CDR3 is TGTGCCAGCAGCTTAGTCCAACCCTGGGGGAGTCCCCAGCTAAGCTATGGCTACACCTTC. This translates into CASSLVQPWGSPQLSYGYTF. The whole variable domain, filled in from reference TRBV11-1 and TRBJ1-2, reads EAEVAQSPRYKITEKSQAVAFWCDPISGHATLYWYRQILGQGPELLVQFQDESVVDDSQLPKDRFSAERLKGVDSTLKIQPAELGDSAMYLCASSLVQPWGSPQLSYGYTFGSGTRLTVV.

In this sample, this clonotype turned up once. This chain links TRBV30 with TRBJ2-7; D remains ambiguous. Trimming took 2 bases from V and 10 from J, leaving 15 bases between them. The germline V gene encodes CDR1 GTSNPN and CDR2 SVGIG (reference sequence). This CDR3 region has 12 residues. CDR3 sequence reads: CAWSLGTNFQYF. The DNA for the CDR3 is TGTGCCTGGAGTTTGGGAACTAATTTTCAGTACTTC.